Each of the 20 T cell receptor beta chains below was sequenced from the same sample in a study of T cell responses to AZD1222 COVID-19 vaccine. Sequencing used immunoSEQ multiplex PCR; TCRdb keeps in-frame clones, though not all of them. The sample records fewer than 110,000 clones, around 93% being singletons. The sample here was peripheral blood, taken 28 days after the second AZD1222 dose. These receptors were obtained from an adult who received the AZD1222 COVID-19 vaccine.

This sequence joins TRBV25-1 and TRBJ2-5, with D hard to call. V lost 1 base, J lost 0 bases, and 6 bases lay in between. Germline V lookup: CDR1 MGHDK, CDR2 SYGVNS. This CDR3 is 14 amino acids long. CDR3 in amino acids: CASSESTHQETQYF. In DNA, the CDR3 is TGTGCCAGCAGTGAATCCACACACCAAGAGACCCAGTACTTC.

J is TRBJ2-2 and V is TRBV7-2; tentatively, D is TRBD2 (6 bases). The CDR3 contains 16 residues. V was cut by 5 bases and J by 0 bases, with 13 bases left in between. CDR1 is SGHTA, CDR2 FQGNSA, per germline. The CDR3 is CASSPGLFANTGELFF. CDR3 coding DNA: TGTGCCAGCAGCCCGGGACTGTTCGCGAACACCGGGGAGCTGTTTTTT.

The J gene is TRBJ2-7, the V gene TRBV19; a weak D match, TRBD1 (6 bases). The V end was cut by 6 bases, the J end by 5 bases, with 14 bases between. Germline CDR1 reads LNHDA; CDR2 reads SQIVND (reference sequence). This CDR3 has 13 amino acids. CDR3 sequence reads: CASSLTGFHEQYF. The CDR3 region has the DNA TGTGCCAGTAGCCTAACAGGGTTCCACGAGCAGTACTTC. The complete variable domain, with remaining parts taken from reference TRBV19 and TRBJ2-7, reads DGGITQSPKYLFRKEGQNVTLSCEQNLNHDAMYWYRQDPGQGLRLIYYSQIVNDFQKGDIAEGYSVSREKKESFPLTVTSAQKNPTAFYLCASSLTGFHEQYFGPGTRLTVT.

The chain recombines TRBV30 with TRBJ1-5, with D unresolved. The CDR3 is made up of 13 amino acids. From germline, CDR1 is GTSNPN and CDR2 SVGIG (reference sequence). Deletions cut 3 bases from V and 6 bases from J, with 12 bases between. CDR3 sequence (DNA): TGTGCCTGGAGCGCTAGGGATACTCAGCCCCAGCATTTT. Residues: CAWSARDTQPQHF. The full variable domain, rest sourced from reference TRBV30 and TRBJ1-5, is SQTIHQWPATLVQPVGSPLSLECTVEGTSNPNLYWYRQAAGRGLQLLFYSVGIGQISSEVPQNLSASRPQDRQFILSSKKLLLSDSGFYLCAWSARDTQPQHFGDGTRLSIL.

The chain is built from TRBV5-1 and TRBJ1-1, with a weak D call TRBD1 (5 bases). Per the germline V gene, CDR1 is SGHRS and CDR2 is YFSETQ. The CDR3 sequence is 14 residues long. Trimming took off 0 bases at V and 7 bases at J, with 13 bases between the two ends. The CDR3: CASSLGVMRGEAFF. The CDR3 DNA reads TGCGCCAGCAGCTTGGGAGTTATGAGGGGTGAAGCTTTCTTT. The variable domain in full, with the rest retrieved from reference TRBV5-1 and TRBJ1-1, is KAGVTQTPRYLIKTRGQQVTLSCSPISGHRSVSWYQQTPGQGLQFLFEYFSETQRNKGNFPGRFSGRQFSNSRSEMNVSTLELGDSALYLCASSLGVMRGEAFFGQGTRLTVV.

The rearrangement joins TRBV5-1 to TRBJ1-3, with TRBD1 matching 8 bases. CDR3 length equals 17 residues. With 1 base clipped from V and 3 bases from J, the junction kept 9 bases outside the gene matches. Germline lookup yields CDR1 SGHRS and CDR2 YFSETQ. For the CDR3, the DNA is TGCGCCAGCAGCTTGCTACAGGGGGGATCGAGTGGAAACACCATATATTTT. Its protein product is CASSLLQGGSSGNTIYF.

This sequence joins TRBV7-9 and TRBJ1-2; possible D gene TRBD1, 5 bases. CDR3 length equals 14 residues. V lost 1 base, J lost 13 bases, and 19 bases lay in between. Germline values: CDR1 SEHNR, CDR2 FQNEAQ (reference sequence). CDR3 nucleotide sequence: TGTGCCAGCAGCTTAGACCTGGTCGCGGGGGACGGCACCTTC. Protein product: CASSLDLVAGDGTF.

V and J are TRBV4-2 and TRBJ1-1; D call uncertain. This CDR3 region has 15 residues. Trimming pared 0 bases from V and 0 bases from J, leaving 8 bases between. Germline values: CDR1 LGHNA, CDR2 YNFKEQ. DNA for the CDR3: TGTGCCAGCAGCCAAGATGTGTTGGTGAACACTGAAGCTTTCTTT. It encodes CASSQDVLVNTEAFF.

In this sample, this clone turned up once. The genes are TRBV29-1 and TRBJ2-5; the match to TRBD1 covers 7 bases. From germline, CDR1 is SQVTM and CDR2 ANQGSEA. The V and J ends lost 5 bases and 1 base, in that order; junction bases with no gene match: 1. CDR3 length: 12 amino acids. The chain's CDR3 is CSVRQGQETQYF. The DNA for the CDR3 is TGCAGCGTTAGACAGGGCCAAGAGACCCAGTACTTC.

CDR3: CASSLGVSGNTIYF. The CDR3 bases are TGCGCCAGCAGCTTGGGCGTCTCTGGAAACACCATATATTTT. The gene calls are TRBV5-1 and TRBJ1-3, with D uncertain. Trimming left V 0 bases short and J 0 bases short, with 4 bases between. Germline CDR1 reads SGHRS; CDR2 reads YFSETQ. The CDR3 is 14 amino acids. Based on the CDR3 plus reference TRBV5-1 and TRBJ1-3, the full variable domain is KAGVTQTPRYLIKTRGQQVTLSCSPISGHRSVSWYQQTPGQGLQFLFEYFSETQRNKGNFPGRFSGRQFSNSRSEMNVSTLELGDSALYLCASSLGVSGNTIYFGEGSWLTVV.

In this sample, this clone turned up once. The chain recombines TRBV6-5 with TRBJ2-7; tentatively, D is TRBD1 (5 bases). Germline V CDR1 and CDR2: MNHEY, SVGAGI. Between the trimmed V and J ends, which lost 10 bases and 2 bases, there was a span of 9 bases. The CDR3 covers 11 residues. The CDR3 here is CAIDSAYEQYF. The DNA for the CDR3 is TGTGCCATTGACAGTGCCTACGAGCAGTACTTC.

The J gene is TRBJ2-3, the V gene TRBV18; D is undetermined. The CDR3 loop spans 14 amino acids. Germline values: CDR1 KGHSH, CDR2 LQKENI. V shed 3 bases and J shed 2 bases, with 9 bases lying between them. Here the CDR3 reads CASSPLPITDTQYF. The CDR3 DNA sequence: TGTGCCAGCTCACCGCTTCCTATCACAGATACGCAGTATTTT.

V is TRBV6-5 and J is TRBJ1-5; perhaps TRBD1 as D (6 bases). This CDR3 has 14 residues. V gave up 8 bases and J gave up 0 bases, with 11 bases separating them. From germline, CDR1 is MNHEY and CDR2 SVGAGI. The CDR3 here is CASVDSYSNQPQHF. The DNA of the CDR3 is TGTGCCAGCGTGGACAGCTATAGCAATCAGCCCCAGCATTTT.

The chain couples TRBV29-1 to TRBJ1-3; 9 positions match TRBD1. With 6 bases clipped from V and 0 bases from J, the junction kept 6 bases outside the gene matches. The germline V gene has CDR1 SQVTM and CDR2 ANQGSEA. This CDR3 has 15 amino acids. The CDR3 here is CSVRTGDRSGNTIYF. The CDR3 DNA follows: TGCAGCGTCCGGACAGGGGACCGCTCTGGAAACACCATATATTTT.

This chain links TRBV19 with TRBJ2-2; D not certain. Germline V gene data show CDR1 as LNHDA and CDR2 as SQIVND (reference sequence). V lost 6 bases and J 5 bases, leaving 7 bases between the germline ends. This CDR3 region has 12 residues. The CDR3 loop is CASSSLTGELFF. In DNA, the CDR3 is TGTGCCAGTAGCTCTTTAACCGGGGAGCTGTTTTTT.

V and J are TRBV10-3 and TRBJ2-1; D may be TRBD2 (6 bases). This CDR3 comprises 16 residues. In germline, CDR1 is ENHRY, CDR2 SYGVKD. Between the trimmed V and J ends, which lost 0 bases and 1 base, there was a span of 10 bases. CDR3 DNA sequence: TGTGCCATCAGTGAGTCGTTAGCGGAGTCCTACAATGAGCAGTTCTTC. Translating it yields CAISESLAESYNEQFF.

The J gene is TRBJ2-3, the V gene TRBV7-6, with a weak D call TRBD1 (6 bases). The CDR3 covers 15 residues. Trimming stripped 0 bases from V and 0 bases from J, with 7 bases between. Germline CDR1 and CDR2: SGHVS and FNYEAQ. CDR3 region: CASSLAGQSTDTQYF. The DNA for the CDR3 is TGTGCCAGCAGCTTAGCGGGACAAAGCACAGATACGCAGTATTTT.

CDR3 coding DNA: TGTGCCAGCAGTGACGCGTGGAATGAGCAGTTCTTC. Amino acid sequence: CASSDAWNEQFF. This sequence joins TRBV6-4 and TRBJ2-1; no clear D gene. V was cut by 2 bases and J by 7 bases, with 6 bases left in between. The germline CDR1 and CDR2 sequences are MRHNA and SNTAGT. The CDR3 length is 12 residues.

The chain employs TRBV2 and TRBJ1-1; 7 bases match TRBD1. The CDR3 covers 20 residues. Trimming took 5 bases from V and 5 from J; bases not matched to a gene: 26. Per germline, CDR1 SNHLY and CDR2 FYNNEI. CDR3 region: CASSNLQGFVGSRVWTEAFF. In DNA form, the CDR3 reads TGTGCCAGCAGTAACCTACAGGGGTTTGTGGGAAGTAGGGTTTGGACTGAAGCTTTCTTT.

This chain connects TRBV7-2 to TRBJ2-2; 10 bases map to TRBD2. Trimming at V came to 5 bases and at J to 2 bases, leaving 8 bases not matched to a gene. This CDR3 comprises 17 residues. Germline V lookup: CDR1 SGHTA, CDR2 FQGNSA. CDR3 DNA: TGTGCCAGCAGCCAACGAGGACTAGCGGATAACACCGGGGAGCTGTTTTTT. It specifies CASSQRGLADNTGELFF. Supplemented by reference TRBV7-2 and TRBJ2-2, the full variable domain reads GAGVSQSPSNKVTEKGKDVELRCDPISGHTALYWYRQSLGQGLEFLIYFQGNSAPDKSGLPSDRFSAERTGGSVSTLTIQRTQQEDSAVYLCASSQRGLADNTGELFFGEGSRLTVL.